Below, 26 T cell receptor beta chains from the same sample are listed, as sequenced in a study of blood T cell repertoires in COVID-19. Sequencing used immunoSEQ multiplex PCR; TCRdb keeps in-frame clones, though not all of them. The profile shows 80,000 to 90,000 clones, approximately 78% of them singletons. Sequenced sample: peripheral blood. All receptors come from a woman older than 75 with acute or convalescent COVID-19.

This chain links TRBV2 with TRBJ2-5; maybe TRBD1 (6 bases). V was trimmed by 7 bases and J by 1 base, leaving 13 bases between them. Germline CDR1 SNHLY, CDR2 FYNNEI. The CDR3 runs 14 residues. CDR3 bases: TGTGCCAGCAAGGTGAGGACAGTCCAAGAGACCCAGTACTTC. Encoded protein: CASKVRTVQETQYF.

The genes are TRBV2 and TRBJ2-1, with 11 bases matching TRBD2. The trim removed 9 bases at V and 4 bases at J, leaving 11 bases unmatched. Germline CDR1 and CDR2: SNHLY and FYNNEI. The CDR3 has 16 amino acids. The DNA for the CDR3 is TGTGCCAGTGGGCTGATAGGGACTAGCGGATACAATGAGCAGTTCTTC. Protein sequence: CASGLIGTSGYNEQFF.

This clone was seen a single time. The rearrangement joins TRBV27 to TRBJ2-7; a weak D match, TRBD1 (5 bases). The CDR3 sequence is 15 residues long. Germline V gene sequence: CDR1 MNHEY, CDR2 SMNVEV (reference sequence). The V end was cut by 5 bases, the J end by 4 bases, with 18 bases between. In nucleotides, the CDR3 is TGTGCCAGCAGTAGCCAGGGTATGTTCCTTTACGAGCAGTACTTC. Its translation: CASSSQGMFLYEQYF.

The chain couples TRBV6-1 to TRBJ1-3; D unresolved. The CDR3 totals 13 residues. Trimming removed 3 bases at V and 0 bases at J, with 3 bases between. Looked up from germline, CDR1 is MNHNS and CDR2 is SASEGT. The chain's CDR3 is CASSESSGNTIYF. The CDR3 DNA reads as TGTGCCAGCAGTGAGAGCTCTGGAAACACCATATATTTT.

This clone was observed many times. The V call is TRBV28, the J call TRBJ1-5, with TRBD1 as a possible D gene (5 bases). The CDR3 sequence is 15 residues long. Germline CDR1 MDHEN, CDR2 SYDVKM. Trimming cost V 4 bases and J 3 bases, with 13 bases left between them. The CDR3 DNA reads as TGTGCCAGCAGTTCTCACCAGGGATCCAATCAGCCCCAGCATTTT. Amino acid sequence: CASSSHQGSNQPQHF.

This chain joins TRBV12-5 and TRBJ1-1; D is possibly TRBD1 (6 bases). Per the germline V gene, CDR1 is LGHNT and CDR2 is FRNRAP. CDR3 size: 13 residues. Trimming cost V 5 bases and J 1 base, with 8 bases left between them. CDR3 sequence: CASGRGGNTEAFF. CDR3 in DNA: TGTGCTAGTGGTCGAGGGGGGAACACTGAAGCTTTCTTT.

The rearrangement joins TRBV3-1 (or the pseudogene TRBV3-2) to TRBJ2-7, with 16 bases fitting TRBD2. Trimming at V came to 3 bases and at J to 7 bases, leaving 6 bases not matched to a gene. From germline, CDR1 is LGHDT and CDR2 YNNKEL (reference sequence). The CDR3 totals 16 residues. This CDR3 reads CASSQMGLAGGGEQYF. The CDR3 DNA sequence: TGTGCCAGCAGCCAGATGGGACTAGCGGGAGGGGGTGAGCAGTACTTC.

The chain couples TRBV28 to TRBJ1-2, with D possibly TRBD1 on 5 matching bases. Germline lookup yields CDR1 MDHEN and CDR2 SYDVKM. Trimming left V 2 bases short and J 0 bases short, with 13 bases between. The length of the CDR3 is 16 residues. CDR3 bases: TGTGCCAGCAGTTTAGAAGGGGCACTCTCTAACTATGGCTACACCTTC. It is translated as CASSLEGALSNYGYTF.

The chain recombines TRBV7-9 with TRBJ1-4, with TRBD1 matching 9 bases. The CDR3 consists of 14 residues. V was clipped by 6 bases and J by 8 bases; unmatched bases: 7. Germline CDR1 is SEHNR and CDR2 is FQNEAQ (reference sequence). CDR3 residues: CASSPGTGSEKLFF. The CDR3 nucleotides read TGTGCCAGCAGTCCCGGGACAGGGAGCGAAAAACTGTTTTTT. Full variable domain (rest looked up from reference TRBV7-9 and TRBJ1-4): DTGVSQNPRHKITKRGQNVTFRCDPISEHNRLYWYRQTLGQGPEFLTYFQNEAQLEKSRLLSDRFSAERPKGSFSTLEIQRTEQGDSAMYLCASSPGTGSEKLFFGSGTQLSVL.

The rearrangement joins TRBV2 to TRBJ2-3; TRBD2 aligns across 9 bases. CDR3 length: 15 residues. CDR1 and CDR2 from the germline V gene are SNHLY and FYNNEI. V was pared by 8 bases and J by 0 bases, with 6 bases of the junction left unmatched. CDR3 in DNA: TGTGCCAGCTTTAGACTAGCGGCTAGCACAGATACGCAGTATTTT. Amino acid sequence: CASFRLAASTDTQYF.

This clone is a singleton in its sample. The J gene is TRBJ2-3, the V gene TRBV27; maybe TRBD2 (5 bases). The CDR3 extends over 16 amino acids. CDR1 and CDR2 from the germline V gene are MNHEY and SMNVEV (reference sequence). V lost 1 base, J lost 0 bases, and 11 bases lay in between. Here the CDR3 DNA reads TGTGCCAGCAGTTTATGGTCCGGGGTGAGCACAGATACGCAGTATTTT. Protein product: CASSLWSGVSTDTQYF.

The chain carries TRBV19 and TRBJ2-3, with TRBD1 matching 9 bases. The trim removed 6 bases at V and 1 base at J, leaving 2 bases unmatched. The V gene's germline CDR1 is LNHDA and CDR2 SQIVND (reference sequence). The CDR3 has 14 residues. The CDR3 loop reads CASRTGGRTDTQYF. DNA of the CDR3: TGTGCCAGTAGGACAGGGGGACGCACAGATACGCAGTATTTT.

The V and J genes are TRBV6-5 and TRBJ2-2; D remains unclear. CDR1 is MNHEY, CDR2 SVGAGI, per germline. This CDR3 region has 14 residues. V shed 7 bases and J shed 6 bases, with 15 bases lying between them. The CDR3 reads CASTPLMGAGELFF. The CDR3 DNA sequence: TGTGCCAGCACCCCCCTTATGGGCGCCGGGGAGCTGTTTTTT.

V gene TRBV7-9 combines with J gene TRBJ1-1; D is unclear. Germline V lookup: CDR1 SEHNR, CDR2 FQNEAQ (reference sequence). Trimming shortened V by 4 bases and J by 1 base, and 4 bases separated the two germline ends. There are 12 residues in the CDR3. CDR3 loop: CASSSQNTEAFF. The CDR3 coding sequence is TGTGCCAGCAGCTCCCAGAACACTGAAGCTTTCTTT.

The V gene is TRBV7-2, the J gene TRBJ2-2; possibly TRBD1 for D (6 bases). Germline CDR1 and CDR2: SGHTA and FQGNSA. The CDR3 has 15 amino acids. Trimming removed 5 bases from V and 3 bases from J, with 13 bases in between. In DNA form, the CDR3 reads TGTGCCAGCAGCCTCCGGGACACCTACACCGGGGAGCTGTTTTTT. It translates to CASSLRDTYTGELFF.

The CDR3 DNA follows: TGCGCCAGCAGCTTACCGACTAGCGGGGGAGATACGCAGTATTTT. Protein product: CASSLPTSGGDTQYF. This rearrangement joins TRBV5-1 to TRBJ2-3, with 12 bases that match TRBD2. Germline CDR1 is SGHRS and CDR2 is YFSETQ. After removal of 2 bases from V and 5 bases from J, the junction contained 3 bases not matched to a gene. This CDR3 is built from 15 residues.

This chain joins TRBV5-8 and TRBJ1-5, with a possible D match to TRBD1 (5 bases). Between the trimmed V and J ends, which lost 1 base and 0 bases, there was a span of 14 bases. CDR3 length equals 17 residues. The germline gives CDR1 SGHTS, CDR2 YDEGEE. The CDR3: CASSLLRTTFSNQPQHF. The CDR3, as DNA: TGTGCCAGCAGCTTGCTCAGGACAACTTTTAGCAATCAGCCCCAGCATTTT.

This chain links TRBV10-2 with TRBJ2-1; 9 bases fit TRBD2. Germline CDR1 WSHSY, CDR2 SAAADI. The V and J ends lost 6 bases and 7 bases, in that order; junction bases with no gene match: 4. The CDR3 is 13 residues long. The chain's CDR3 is CASRQTSGNEQFF. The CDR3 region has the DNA TGCGCCAGCAGGCAGACTAGCGGTAATGAGCAGTTCTTC.

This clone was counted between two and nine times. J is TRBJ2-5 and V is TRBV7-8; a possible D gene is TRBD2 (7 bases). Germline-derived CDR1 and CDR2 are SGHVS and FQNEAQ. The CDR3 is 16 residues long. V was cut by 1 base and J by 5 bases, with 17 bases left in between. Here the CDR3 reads CASSLVGGAGGETQYF. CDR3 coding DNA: TGTGCCAGCAGCTTAGTAGGGGGGGCAGGCGGCGAGACCCAGTACTTC. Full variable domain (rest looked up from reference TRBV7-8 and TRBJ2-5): GAGVSQSPRYKVAKRGQDVALRCDPISGHVSLFWYQQALGQGPEFLTYFQNEAQLDKSGLPSDRFFAERPEGSVSTLKIQRTQQEDSAVYLCASSLVGGAGGETQYFGPGTRLLVL.

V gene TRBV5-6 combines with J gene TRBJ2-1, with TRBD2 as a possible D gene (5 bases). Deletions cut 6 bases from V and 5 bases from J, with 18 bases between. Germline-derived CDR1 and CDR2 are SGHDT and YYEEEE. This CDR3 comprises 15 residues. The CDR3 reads CASILGGWGDNEQFF. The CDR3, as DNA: TGTGCCAGCATCCTTGGAGGTTGGGGAGACAATGAGCAGTTCTTC.

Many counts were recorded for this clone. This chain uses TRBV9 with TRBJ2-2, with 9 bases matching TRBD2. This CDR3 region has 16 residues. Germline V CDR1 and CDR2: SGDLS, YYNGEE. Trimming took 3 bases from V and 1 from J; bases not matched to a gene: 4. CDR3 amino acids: CASSGSGRGNTGELFF. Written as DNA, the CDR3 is TGTGCCAGCAGCGGTAGCGGGAGAGGGAACACCGGGGAGCTGTTTTTT.

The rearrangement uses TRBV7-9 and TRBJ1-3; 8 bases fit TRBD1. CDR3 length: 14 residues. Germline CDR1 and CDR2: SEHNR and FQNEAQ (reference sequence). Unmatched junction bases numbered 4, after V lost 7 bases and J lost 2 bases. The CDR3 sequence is CASNGQGPGNTIYF. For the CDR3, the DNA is TGTGCCAGCAACGGACAGGGTCCTGGAAACACCATATATTTT.

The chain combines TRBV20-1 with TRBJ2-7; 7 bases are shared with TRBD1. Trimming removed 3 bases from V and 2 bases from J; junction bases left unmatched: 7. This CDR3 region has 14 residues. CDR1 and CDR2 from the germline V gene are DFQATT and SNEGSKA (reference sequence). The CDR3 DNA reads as TGCAGTGCTAGTCACGGGACAGTAGCCTACGAGCAGTACTTC. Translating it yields CSASHGTVAYEQYF.

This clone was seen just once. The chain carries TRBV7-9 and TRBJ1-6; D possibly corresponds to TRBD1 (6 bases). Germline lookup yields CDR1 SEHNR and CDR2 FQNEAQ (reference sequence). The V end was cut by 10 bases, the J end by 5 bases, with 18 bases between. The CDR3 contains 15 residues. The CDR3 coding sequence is TGTGCCACTCAACAGGGTCCTGCGGATAATTCACCCCTCCACTTT. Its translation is CATQQGPADNSPLHF.

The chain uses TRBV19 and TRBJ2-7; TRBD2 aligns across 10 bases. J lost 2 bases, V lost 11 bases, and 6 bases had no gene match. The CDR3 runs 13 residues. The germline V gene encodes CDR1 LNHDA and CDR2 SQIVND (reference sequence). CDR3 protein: CAVTSGDTYEQYF. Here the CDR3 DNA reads TGTGCCGTAACTAGCGGGGACACCTACGAGCAGTACTTC.

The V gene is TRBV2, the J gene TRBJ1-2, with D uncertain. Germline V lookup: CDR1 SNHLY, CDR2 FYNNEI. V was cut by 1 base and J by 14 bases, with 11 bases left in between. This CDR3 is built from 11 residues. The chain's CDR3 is CASSEGQQLTF. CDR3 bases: TGTGCCAGCAGTGAAGGGCAACAACTAACCTTC. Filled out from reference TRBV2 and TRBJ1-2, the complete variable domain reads EPEVTQTPSHQVTQMGQEVILRCVPISNHLYFYWYRQILGQKVEFLVSFYNNEISEKSEIFDDQFSVERPDGSNFTLKIRSTKLEDSAMYFCASSEGQQLTFGSGTRLTVV.